This T cell receptor (beta chain) stems from a study of T-cell memory formation after mild COVID-19. As for the study in general: TCR clustering was largely donor specific.

This CDR3 comprises 13 residues. Unmatched junction bases numbered 1, after V lost 2 bases and J lost 6 bases. From germline, CDR1 is SGHVS and CDR2 FNYEAQ. Details on this clonotype: The antigen is unknown.

Constant-segment primers and 5'RACE yielded cDNA libraries for TCR alpha and TCR beta, each carrying sample barcodes and UMIs. TCRdb reprocessed the 5' RACE reads via MiXCR and lists one record per CDR3 protein. In the table there are hundreds of thousands of distinct CDR3 sequences, roughly 22% of which are singletons. The study's findings and limits: Largely, contracting CD4+ clones fell within CM and EM, and contracting CD8+ clones within EMRA. Among clones contracting day 15 to 85, CD4/CD8 was balanced, whereas later expanders leaned CD4+.

What was sequenced was PBMCs or a T cell subset sorted from them (not recorded which). This sequence joins TRBV7-6 and TRBJ1-2; 9 bases map to TRBD1. The origin of this receptor is an adult woman who had mild COVID-19 (a few samples of this study predate the infection). Cell type and time point are not known. CDR3 sequence (DNA): TGTGCCAGCAGCTTATGGACAGGGGATGGCTACACCTTC. Encoded protein: CASSLWTGDGYTF.